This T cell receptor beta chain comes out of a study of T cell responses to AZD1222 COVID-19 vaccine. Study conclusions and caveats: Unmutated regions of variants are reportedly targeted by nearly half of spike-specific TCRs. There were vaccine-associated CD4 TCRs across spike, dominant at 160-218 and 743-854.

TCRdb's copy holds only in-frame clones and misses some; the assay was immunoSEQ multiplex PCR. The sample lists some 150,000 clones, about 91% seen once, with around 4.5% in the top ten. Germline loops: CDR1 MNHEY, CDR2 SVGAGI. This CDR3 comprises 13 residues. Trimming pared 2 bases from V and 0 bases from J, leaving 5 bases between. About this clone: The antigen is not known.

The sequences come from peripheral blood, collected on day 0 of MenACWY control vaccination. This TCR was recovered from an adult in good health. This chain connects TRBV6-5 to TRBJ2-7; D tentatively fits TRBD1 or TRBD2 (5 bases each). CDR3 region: CASSYGTSYEQYF. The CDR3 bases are TGTGCCAGCAGTTACGGGACCTCCTACGAGCAGTACTTC.